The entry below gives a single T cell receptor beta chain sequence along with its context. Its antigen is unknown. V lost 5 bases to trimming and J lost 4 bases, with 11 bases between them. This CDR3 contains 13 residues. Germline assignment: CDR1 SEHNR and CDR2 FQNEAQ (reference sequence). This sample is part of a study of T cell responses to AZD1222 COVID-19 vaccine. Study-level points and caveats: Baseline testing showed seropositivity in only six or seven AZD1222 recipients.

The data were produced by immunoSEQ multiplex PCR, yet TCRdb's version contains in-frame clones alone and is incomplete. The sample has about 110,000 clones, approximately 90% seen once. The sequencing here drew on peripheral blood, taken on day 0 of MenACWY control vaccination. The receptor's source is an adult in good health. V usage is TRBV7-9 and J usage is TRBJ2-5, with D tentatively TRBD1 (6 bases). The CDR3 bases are TGTGCCAGCAGCCCCAGGGGCCCAGAGACCCAGTACTTC. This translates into CASSPRGPETQYF.